This T cell receptor beta chain was captured by sequencing in a study of blood T cell repertoires in COVID-19 (TCRdb year 2020). In the study overall: The collaborator samples originated in the United States, Italy and Spain and spanned the acute and convalescent phases of COVID-19. The material from the prospective study consisted of cDNA or gDNA derived from T cells, B-cell-depleted T cells, or PBMCs. Deeply sampled blood TCRbeta repertoires from subjects exposed to, actively infected with, or recovered from COVID-19 were included in the dataset. A freely available public database, intended as a resource for researchers studying the immune response to SARS-CoV-2, is where the repertoires were released. The samples were drawn from the first 160 participants of the ongoing ImmuneRACE study and from more than 1,000 subjects provided by 6 global collaborators. Sample metadata almost always included a de-identified subject ID, COVID-19 status, age in years and sex. HLA class I and class II types, where available, came from metadata supplied by the sample provider rather than from assay-based typing. General conclusions and limits of the study: The amount of clinical and demographic metadata varied by source and participant and was provided uncurated.

Trimming takes 3 bases from V and 0 bases from J, and the germline ends sit 18 bases apart. The CDR3 runs 18 amino acids, cysteine and phenylalanine included. CDR3 DNA is the only sequence kept; it has 54 bases, read in frame from the first base. In the germline V gene, CDR1 corresponds to MNHNS and CDR2 to SASEGT. Collaborating institutions collected whole blood in K2EDTA tubes following their own protocols. For TCRbeta analysis, collaborators shipped samples in one of three forms: frozen whole blood, isolated PBMCs, or DNA extracted from either of those sample types. In regard to this clone: The clone's antigen remains unknown. No much larger clonotype is one base removed from it; base qualities were not supplied.

The immunoSEQ Assay, a bias-controlled multiplex PCR, was used to amplify TCRbeta CDR3 regions from genomic DNA. The original methods were these. Nucleated cell counts per sample were estimated from amplification of reference gene primers within the assay. To quantify the absolute abundance of each unique TCRbeta CDR3 rearrangement, sequence reads were collapsed and filtered. Productive Simpson clonality was computed per sample as the square root of Simpson's diversity index over productive rearrangements. TCRdb retrieved this table from immuneACCESS and kept in-frame rearrangements only. Not all clones are present; in checked studies, unresolved V genes account for under half, and no reason is known for the remainder. The DNA gave D and trimming, while V, J and clone size come from that table. The sample records over 200,000 clones, around 80% of which are singletons. Together, the top ten hold 4.5% to 5.5% of the sample.

The source material was peripheral blood. This receptor chain uses TRBV6-1 and TRBJ2-1; matching of 6 bases hints at TRBD2 as the D gene. The sequence derives from a human donor in a cohort sampled during active COVID-19. The base sequence is TGTGCCAGCAGTGAGTTCCTTTCCGGGACTTCCTCCTACAATGAGCAGTTCTTC. Its protein product is CASSEFLSGTSSYNEQFF.